This TCR beta chain was captured in a study of Ad26.COV2.S vaccination and SARS-CoV-2 variants. Overall study: Donor was in the COV1001 Ad26.COV2.S trial arm. Doses of Ad26.COV2.S were injected into muscle once or twice, 56 days apart. Study-wide results and limits: Non-spike TCR breadth was similar in vaccine and placebo recipients. Substantial response breadth was reportedly seen for spike-specific CD8+ and CD4+ T cells after vaccination.

Libraries were prepared by immunoSEQ multiplex PCR; TCRdb keeps only in-frame clonotypes and omits some of them. The table shows around 450,000 clones, with 88% occurring only once. The V and J ends lost 4 bases and 5 bases, in that order; junction bases with no gene match: 6. Germline CDR1 and CDR2: SGHDT and YYEEEE. This CDR3 is built from 15 residues. Details on this clone: Its antigen is not known.

Noted treatment: roughly 20 received Ad26.COV2.S at low or high dose, single or two shots; about 5 received placebo; per-sample allocation not given. Sample collection was performed on day 63 after the first vaccine or placebo injection. The input for sequencing was peripheral blood, taken in a trial of Ad26.COV2.S vaccine versus placebo. The receptor's source is a person aged 18 to 59 who received the Ad26.COV2.S COVID-19 vaccine or a placebo. The V gene is TRBV5-6, the J gene TRBJ1-5; 10 bases line up with TRBD1. CDR3 sequence: CASSRGQGVDQPQHF. In DNA, the CDR3 is TGTGCCAGCAGCCGAGGACAGGGGGTGGATCAGCCCCAGCATTTT.